These T cell receptor beta chains were read from a single sample in a study of post-analysis software for immune sequencing data. TCRdb reprocessed the PCR reads with MiXCR, giving one entry per CDR3 protein. The sample consists of around 770,000 distinct CDR3 sequences, 40% to 55% of them appearing once. The specimen was blood. The receptors here all came from a girl aged 10-17 years with multiple sclerosis. The CDR3 runs from the conserved cysteine through the conserved F or W. The D gene is left open where the match is weak. Rows may omit the clone size; those that give it use once, few, many or a size class.

>TRBV6-2/TRBV6-3|few|-|TRBJ1-2
TGTGCCAGCAGTCCCCAGCTCCTTCCAAACTATGGCTACACCTTC
CASSPQLLPNYGYTF
>TRBV29-1|few|TRBD1|TRBJ1-2
TGCAGCGTGGGGGACAGATTCTTTAACTATGGCTACACCTTC
CSVGDRFFNYGYTF
>TRBV10-3|few|TRBD1|TRBJ2-3
TGTGCCATCAGTGGACAGGGACAGACAGATACGCAGTATTTT
CAISGQGQTDTQYF
>TRBV6-5|-|-|TRBJ2-1
TGTGCCAGCGCCTACAAAAGTAGCTCCTACAATGAGCAGTTCTTC
CASAYKSSSYNEQFF
>TRBV7-9|few|-|TRBJ2-1
TGTGCCAGCAGCTCCGAATTGTATGTCTACAATGAGCAGTTCTTC
CASSSELYVYNEQFF
>TRBV28|-|-|TRBJ2-7
TGTGCCAGCAGAACACAAGACAACTACGAGCAGTACTTC
CASRTQDNYEQYF
>TRBV12-3/TRBV12-4|-|TRBD2|TRBJ2-6
TGTGCCAGCAGCTTAGCGGGGGGGCACCCAGCCTCCGGGGCCAACGTCCTGACTTTC
CASSLAGGHPASGANVLTF
>TRBV28|-|TRBD2|TRBJ2-7
TGTGCCAGCAGTTCCGGGACTAGCAGAAGTTTCTACGAGCAGTACTTC
CASSSGTSRSFYEQYF
>TRBV29-1|few|-|TRBJ2-3
TGCAGCGTTTCTAGGCTAGTCTCTCGGGATACGCAGTATTTT
CSVSRLVSRDTQYF
>TRBV12-3/TRBV12-4|few|-|TRBJ1-5
TGTGCCAGCAGTCGAGAGCAGAATCAGCCCCAGCATTTT
CASSREQNQPQHF
>TRBV24-1|-|-|TRBJ2-6
TGTGCCACCAGTGATCCGGCAGGAAGCTCTGGGGCCAACGTCCTGACTTTC
CATSDPAGSSGANVLTF
>TRBV12-3/TRBV12-4|few|-|TRBJ2-7
TGTGCCAGCAGTTGGATAGGCGGCTCCTACGAGCAGTACTTC
CASSWIGGSYEQYF
>TRBV12-3/TRBV12-4|few|-|TRBJ1-2
TGTGCCAGCAGTAACTTACAGGGATCCGGCTACACCTTC
CASSNLQGSGYTF
>TRBV29-1|-|TRBD1|TRBJ2-1
TGCAGCGTTGCGACAGGGACAGGGGGTTTCGGCAATGAGCAGTTCTTC
CSVATGTGGFGNEQFF
>TRBV12-3/TRBV12-4|-|TRBD2|TRBJ2-7
TGTGCCAGCAGTTTACCGGCCACTAGCGGGTCTACCTACGAGCAGTACTTC
CASSLPATSGSTYEQYF
>TRBV19|-|TRBD2|TRBJ2-5
TGTGCCGGTAGTCCGTTAGCGGGAGGAGTGGGAGAGACCCAGTACTTC
CAGSPLAGGVGETQYF
>TRBV27|few|-|TRBJ2-5
TGTGCCAGCAGTTTATCTGGGAACAGGGTCGCCTGGGAGCAGTACTTC
CASSLSGNRVAWEQYF
>TRBV5-1|-|-|TRBJ1-2
TGCGCCAGCAGCTTGGATGGGGGAGCCCCCTATGGCTACACCTTC
CASSLDGGAPYGYTF
>TRBV7-8|-|TRBD1|TRBJ1-5
TGTGCCAGCAGCTACGACAGGGGAGCTGGTCAGCCCCAGCATTTT
CASSYDRGAGQPQHF
>TRBV3-1|-|TRBD1|TRBJ1-4
TGTGCCAGCAGCCGCCTGCCGGGACAGGGTGACGAAAAACTGTTTTTT
CASSRLPGQGDEKLFF
>TRBV20-1|-|-|TRBJ2-7
TGCAGTGCAACTCCCGGGGCTGGCTACGAGCAGTACTTC
CSATPGAGYEQYF
>TRBV5-6|-|-|TRBJ1-1
TGTGCCAGCAGCTGGAGGGTCCACCCTGTTGGTGAAGCTTTCTTT
CASSWRVHPVGEAFF
>TRBV20-1|-|-|TRBJ2-3
TGCAGTGCTAGAGCACCTATCGAGAGTAGCACAGATACGCAGTATTTT
CSARAPIESSTDTQYF
>TRBV7-9|few|TRBD1|TRBJ2-3
TGTGCCAGCAGCACTCCCGGGACAGGGATTCATACGCAGTATTTT
CASSTPGTGIHTQYF
>TRBV5-5|-|TRBD1|TRBJ1-2
TGTGCCAGCAGCCCAAGACATACAGGGGGTCGGAACTATGGCTACACCTTC
CASSPRHTGGRNYGYTF
>TRBV7-2|-|-|TRBJ2-3
TGTGCCAGCAGCGCGGGACACAGCAACACAGATACGCAGTATTTT
CASSAGHSNTDTQYF
>TRBV7-2|many|TRBD1|TRBJ2-1
TGTGCCAGCAGCCTCCAAGGGGGCGCGTCCTACAATGAGCAGTTCTTC
CASSLQGGASYNEQFF
>TRBV6-1|few|-|TRBJ2-7
TGTGCCAGCAGCGGGACAACTATCAATTACGAGCAGTACTTC
CASSGTTINYEQYF
>TRBV4-1|few|-|TRBJ2-1
TGCGCCAGCAGCCAAGACTGGACATCTATGGTTGAGCAGTTCTTC
CASSQDWTSMVEQFF
>TRBV4-1|-|-|TRBJ1-5
TGCGCCAGCCGTCAGGGCCCTAGGAGCAATCAGCCCCAGCATTTT
CASRQGPRSNQPQHF
>TRBV29-1|-|-|TRBJ1-2
TGCAGCGTTGAAGATACAATCTATGGCTACACCTTC
CSVEDTIYGYTF
>TRBV12-3/TRBV12-4|-|-|TRBJ2-3
TGTGCCAGCAGTTTCGGGAGAGTGAAAGTAGATATGCAGTATTTT
CASSFGRVKVDMQYF
>TRBV3-1|-|TRBD2|TRBJ2-1
TGTGCCAGCAGCCAAGAGGTAGCGGGCAATGAGCAGTTCTTC
CASSQEVAGNEQFF
>TRBV20-1|-|TRBD2|TRBJ2-5
TGCAGTGCTAGAAAGGGACTAGCTTCCTCTGAGCAGTACTTC
CSARKGLASSEQYF
>TRBV4-1|-|-|TRBJ1-4
TGCGCCAGCAGCCAAGATGAAGGTTTTGGAGAAAAACTGTTTTTT
CASSQDEGFGEKLFF
>TRBV3-1|-|-|TRBJ1-2
TGTGCCAGCAGCCAAGCAGGGCGGGGTGGCTACACCTTC
CASSQAGRGGYTF
>TRBV29-1|-|-|TRBJ1-2
TGCAGCGTTCTTCGGACCAACTATGGCTACACCTTC
CSVLRTNYGYTF
>TRBV4-2|-|-|TRBJ2-6
TGTGCCAGCAGCGGGGCTGGGGCCAACGTCCTGACTTTC
CASSGAGANVLTF
>TRBV15|-|-|TRBJ2-1
TGTGCCACCAGCAGAGGATCCCAGGGAGGCAATGAGCAGTTCTTC
CATSRGSQGGNEQFF
>TRBV20-1|few|-|TRBJ2-7
TGCAGTGCTACCCCTCGGTCGGGACCATGGGTGTACGAGCAGTACTTC
CSATPRSGPWVYEQYF
>TRBV27|few|TRBD2|TRBJ2-3
TGTGCCAGCAGACGAGGGACTAGCGATAGCACAGATACGCAGTATTTT
CASRRGTSDSTDTQYF
>TRBV6-5|few|TRBD2|TRBJ2-3
TGTGCCAGCAGTTCCCTTAGCGGGAGTGCAGATACGCAGTATTTT
CASSSLSGSADTQYF
>TRBV28|-|TRBD2|TRBJ2-7
TGTGCCAGCAGTGAGGGGACTAGCGGGCTCCTCTCCTACGAGCAGTACTTC
CASSEGTSGLLSYEQYF
>TRBV7-7|-|TRBD1|TRBJ2-1
TGTGCTAGCAGCCAGACCGGGACAGGGGGTTTCAATGAGCAGTTCTTC
CASSQTGTGGFNEQFF
>TRBV3-1|few|TRBD2|TRBJ2-7
TGTGCCAGCGCCGTTGGGACTAGCGGGAGCTACGAGCAGTACTTC
CASAVGTSGSYEQYF
>TRBV29-1|few|-|TRBJ1-1
TGCAGCGTATCTTGGGGGGACACTGAAGCTTTCTTT
CSVSWGDTEAFF
>TRBV25-1|-|TRBD2|TRBJ2-3
TGTGCCAGCAGTGAAATGCGAGCGTGGGAGGGCCAGGGCACAGATACGCAGTATTTT
CASSEMRAWEGQGTDTQYF
>TRBV9|few|-|TRBJ2-5
TGTGCCAGCAGCGTGGCACAAGGTGGTGGGGAGACCCAGTACTTC
CASSVAQGGGETQYF